This T cell receptor beta chain was sequenced during a study of post-analysis software for immune sequencing data. With respect to this clonotype: Its target is not known.

V was clipped by 5 bases and J by 6 bases; unmatched bases: 15. This CDR3 region has 16 residues. Unique molecular identifiers had been added to the TCR beta cDNA libraries. Via MiXCR, TCRdb re-called the PCR reads, giving one row per CDR3 protein. This sample has approximately 730,000 distinct CDR3 sequences, with 46% found just once. Overall study findings and caveats: Patients had higher frequencies than controls of four to six TRBV segments, including TRBV5-6, TRBV5-1 and TRBV20-1.

Sequenced sample: blood. This TCR was recovered from a girl under 18 with multiple sclerosis. V is TRBV12-3 or TRBV12-4 and J is TRBJ1-2; 7 bases are a match to TRBD1. CDR3 coding DNA: TGTGCCAGCAGTCCCTTGGACAGGAGGGTTAATGATGGCTACACCTTC. This codes for CASSPLDRRVNDGYTF.